Given below is one TCR beta chain in context. The CDR3 runs to 14 residues. The V gene's germline CDR1 is ENHRY and CDR2 SYGVKD. Trimming at V came to 6 bases and at J to 6 bases, leaving 6 bases not matched to a gene. This record belongs to a study of cytomegalovirus exposure and HLA in healthy donors. The PCR was carried out with 60 Vbeta primers and 13 Jbeta primers. Sequencing was performed with immunoSEQ multiplex PCR; in TCRdb, only in-frame clones are kept and a portion is missing. The sample holds roughly 80,000 clones; about 68% are singletons and the top ten take approximately 7%. Sequencing was performed on PBMCs. The sequence came from a woman aged 50 to 65 in good health and CMV-seropositive. The chain combines TRBV10-3 with TRBJ2-3; 10 bases are shared with TRBD2. The CDR3 is CAIRERGGWDTQYF. Here the CDR3 DNA reads TGTGCCATCAGAGAGCGGGGGGGCTGGGATACGCAGTATTTT.